This T cell receptor (beta chain) was retrieved from a study of shared clonotypes between healthy human individuals. Study findings and constraints: The study drew on few donors, limiting represented genetic and exposure-history diversity.

About this clone: Its antigen is still unknown.

CDR1 is SGDLS, CDR2 YYNGEE, per germline. Trimming at V came to 5 bases and at J to 3 bases, leaving 6 bases not matched to a gene. The CDR3 loop spans 15 amino acids. TCRdb keeps only in-frame clones here, not all; method: immunoSEQ multiplex PCR. The sample lists 2.5 million or so clones, 85% to 95% occurring once. The sequence was collected from a man between 18 and 29 years old in good health. The chain has TRBV9 and TRBJ2-2; 8 positions agree with TRBD2. Input material: naive CD4+ T cells sorted from blood. Specified subset: CD45RA+ positively selected. This CDR3 reads CASRSTSADTGELFF. The CDR3 nucleotides are TGTGCCAGCAGATCGACTAGCGCTGACACCGGGGAGCTGTTTTTT.